Following are 3 T cell receptor beta chains from one sample sequenced in a study of blood T cell repertoires in COVID-19. The assay was immunoSEQ multiplex PCR, and TCRdb's table has in-frame clones only and misses some. The sample consists of approximately 250,000 clones, 80% to 90% of them appearing once. The material sequenced was peripheral blood. All receptors come from a man aged 30 to 39 who had recovered from COVID-19.

This clone was found a few times. The V gene is TRBV5-6, the J gene TRBJ1-1, with unresolved D. The CDR3 contains 14 residues. Germline CDR1 is SGHDT and CDR2 is YYEEEE. V gave up 3 bases and J gave up 1 base, with 10 bases separating them. Here the CDR3 DNA reads TGTGCCAGCAGCTGGAGGACGGCGAACACTGAAGCTTTCTTT. It codes for CASSWRTANTEAFF. Using reference TRBV5-6 and TRBJ1-1 for the parts outside the CDR3, the full variable domain is DAGVTQSPTHLIKTRGQQVTLRCSPKSGHDTVSWYQQALGQGPQFIFQYYEEEERQRGNFPDRFSGHQFPNYSSELNVNALLLGDSALYLCASSWRTANTEAFFGQGTRLTVV.

A single count supports this clone. The chain has TRBV19 and TRBJ1-5; TRBD1 agrees at 11 bases. Germline V lookup: CDR1 LNHDA, CDR2 SQIVND (reference sequence). Germline trimming cut 5 bases from V and 4 bases from J; bases unmatched to any gene: 4. This CDR3 is 15 amino acids long. The DNA for the CDR3 is TGTGCCAGTAGTTACCGGGACAGGGGGAATCAGCCCCAGCATTTT. Residues: CASSYRDRGNQPQHF.

This rearrangement joins TRBV10-3 to TRBJ2-7; tentatively, D is TRBD1 (6 bases). Germline CDR1 and CDR2: ENHRY and SYGVKD. This CDR3 is built from 12 residues. The V end was cut by 10 bases, the J end by 1 base, with 11 bases between. The CDR3 loop is CATRTVSYEQYF. In DNA form, the CDR3 reads TGTGCCACCCGGACAGTTTCCTACGAGCAGTACTTC.